These 30 T cell receptor beta chains were all obtained from the same sample, sequenced in a study of cytomegalovirus exposure and HLA in healthy donors. Vbeta (60) and Jbeta (13) primers were used in the PCR. The protocol was immunoSEQ multiplex PCR, while the TCRdb copy is restricted to in-frame clones and leaves out a portion. Of 65,000 to 90,000 clones listed, approximately 75% were seen once; the top ten hold roughly 4.2%. The sequencing input was PBMCs. The receptors derive from a man between 60 and 75 years old in good health and CMV-seronegative.

The chain has TRBV6-5 and TRBJ1-5, with D possibly TRBD1 on 5 matching bases. V dropped 10 bases and J dropped 4 bases, with 17 bases sitting between them. This CDR3 spans 14 amino acids. Germline assignment: CDR1 MNHEY and CDR2 SVGAGI. This CDR3 reads CAISSGGTNQPQHF. DNA for the CDR3: TGTGCCATTTCTTCTGGAGGGACTAATCAGCCCCAGCATTTT.

This clone was counted a single time. V is TRBV20-1 and J is TRBJ2-7; D is perhaps TRBD1 (5 bases). Germline V gene lookup returns CDR1 DFQATT and CDR2 SNEGSKA (reference sequence). Trimming took off 6 bases at V and 7 bases at J, with 13 bases between the two ends. The CDR3 totals 11 residues. The CDR3 region has the DNA TGCAGTGCCCCGAAAGGGGTGGAGCAGTACTTC. This codes for CSAPKGVEQYF.

The V and J genes are TRBV15 and TRBJ2-5, with TRBD2 matching over 8 bases. This CDR3 region has 19 residues. Germline values: CDR1 LNHNV, CDR2 YYDKDF (reference sequence). With 0 bases clipped from V and 2 bases from J, the junction kept 14 bases outside the gene matches. In DNA form, the CDR3 reads TGTGCCACCAGCAGAGATAGGTTCAGGAGCGGGGGCCAACAAGAGACCCAGTACTTC. Translated, it gives CATSRDRFRSGGQQETQYF. The variable domain in full, with the rest retrieved from reference TRBV15 and TRBJ2-5, is DAMVIQNPRYQVTQFGKPVTLSCSQTLNHNVMYWYQQKSSQAPKLLFHYYDKDFNNEADTPDNFQSRRPNTSFCFLDIRSPGLGDTAMYLCATSRDRFRSGGQQETQYFGPGTRLLVL.

The chain couples TRBV6-6 to TRBJ1-1, with unresolved D. CDR1 MNHNY and CDR2 SVGAGI come from the germline V gene (reference sequence). CDR3 length equals 13 residues. V dropped 7 bases and J dropped 4 bases, with 13 bases sitting between them. CDR3 nucleotides: TGTGCCAGCACCGCCCCCTCCAGCACTGAAGCTTTCTTT. As protein: CASTAPSSTEAFF.

The rearrangement joins TRBV4-1 to TRBJ2-7, with D possibly TRBD2 on 5 matching bases. The V gene's germline CDR1 is MGHRA and CDR2 YSYEKL. V was clipped by 3 bases and J by 5 bases, with 14 bases between them. The CDR3 has 14 residues. This CDR3 reads CASSQREGLNEQYF. CDR3 sequence (DNA): TGCGCCAGCAGCCAGAGAGAGGGCCTGAACGAGCAGTACTTC.

This clone was observed a handful of times. V is TRBV30 and J is TRBJ1-1; D call uncertain. Trimming removed 0 bases at V and 3 bases at J, with 8 bases between. Germline V gene sequence: CDR1 GTSNPN, CDR2 SVGIG (reference sequence). This CDR3 is built from 13 residues. CDR3 sequence (DNA): TGTGCCTGGAGTGTAGGTCGGGACACTGAAGCTTTCTTT. It specifies CAWSVGRDTEAFF.

This sequence joins TRBV6-6 and TRBJ1-2; the D is unclear. The CDR3 runs 15 residues. Germline lookup yields CDR1 MNHNY and CDR2 SVGAGI (reference sequence). Trimming removed 0 bases from V and 2 bases from J, with 10 bases in between. For the CDR3, the DNA is TGTGCCAGCAGTTACTCTAGCCGGTGGAACTATGGCTACACCTTC. It translates to CASSYSSRWNYGYTF.

This clone was seen only a few times. The chain recombines TRBV4-1 with TRBJ1-6, with D uncertain. The germline V gene encodes CDR1 MGHRA and CDR2 YSYEKL. Trimming stripped 8 bases from V and 9 bases from J, with 14 bases between. The length of the CDR3 is 13 residues. The CDR3 DNA sequence: TGCGCCAGCCGCGCTATAGGGAGTTCACCCCTCCACTTT. It encodes CASRAIGSSPLHF.

This clone was recorded once. The genes are TRBV19 and TRBJ1-1, with D unclear. Germline V CDR1 and CDR2: LNHDA, SQIVND (reference sequence). Trimming cost V 5 bases and J 3 bases, with 10 bases left between them. CDR3 length equals 13 residues. In DNA, the CDR3 is TGTGCCAGTAGTTCCGGCGGGGACACTGAAGCTTTCTTT. Its translation: CASSSGGDTEAFF.

This chain uses TRBV19 with TRBJ1-1, with 10 bases that match TRBD1. CDR3 size: 14 residues. V gave up 4 bases and J gave up 4 bases; unmatched junction bases: 3. The V gene's germline CDR1 is LNHDA and CDR2 SQIVND (reference sequence). The CDR3 region has the DNA TGTGCCAGTAGTAGACAGGGGGCGTCCACTGAAGCTTTCTTT. It encodes CASSRQGASTEAFF. The complete variable domain, with remaining parts taken from reference TRBV19 and TRBJ1-1, reads DGGITQSPKYLFRKEGQNVTLSCEQNLNHDAMYWYRQDPGQGLRLIYYSQIVNDFQKGDIAEGYSVSREKKESFPLTVTSAQKNPTAFYLCASSRQGASTEAFFGQGTRLTVV.

The count of this clone is one. This chain joins TRBV9 and TRBJ1-4; tentative D call: TRBD1 (6 bases). The V end lost 0 bases, the J end lost 8 bases, and 11 bases lay between the germline ends. Germline loops: CDR1 SGDLS, CDR2 YYNGEE. The CDR3 contains 14 residues. The CDR3 here is CASSVGGGREKLFF. The CDR3, as DNA: TGTGCCAGCAGCGTAGGGGGGGGCCGGGAAAAACTGTTTTTT.

The rearrangement links TRBV5-1 to TRBJ2-7; no definite D call. Per germline, CDR1 SGHRS and CDR2 YFSETQ. The CDR3 extends over 13 amino acids. V dropped 2 bases and J dropped 6 bases, with 12 bases sitting between them. CDR3 sequence reads: CASSFSNRLEQYF. CDR3 sequence (DNA): TGCGCCAGCAGCTTTTCTAACCGCCTCGAGCAGTACTTC.

The chain is built from TRBV5-6 and TRBJ1-2; TRBD1 agrees at 9 bases. The V segment lost 0 bases and the J segment 7 bases; nucleotides outside the gene matches: 4. Germline V gene lookup returns CDR1 SGHDT and CDR2 YYEEEE. CDR3 length: 14 amino acids. The CDR3 DNA sequence: TGTGCCAGCAGCTTGGGGGACAGGGCCACTGGCTACACCTTC. Protein sequence: CASSLGDRATGYTF.

The chain has TRBV18 and TRBJ2-1, with D unclear. The CDR3 loop spans 14 amino acids. In germline, CDR1 is KGHSH, CDR2 LQKENI. Trimming removed 3 bases at V and 5 bases at J, with 11 bases between. Here the CDR3 DNA reads TGTGCCAGCTCACCGATAGCAGCACACAATGAGCAGTTCTTC. This translates into CASSPIAAHNEQFF.

The gene calls are TRBV6-5 and TRBJ1-1; D possibly corresponds to TRBD1 (5 bases). Germline V gene lookup returns CDR1 MNHEY and CDR2 SVGAGI. The V and J ends lost 6 bases and 3 bases respectively, with 14 bases between them. The CDR3 is 14 amino acids. The DNA for the CDR3 is TGTGCCAGCAGAATGTCGACAGCCCACACTGAAGCTTTCTTT. Its translation: CASRMSTAHTEAFF.

A remark on this clone: One end of the junction is discordant with germline, which a read error may explain. V usage is TRBV15 and J usage is TRBJ2-7; D may be TRBD2 (7 bases). Germline V CDR1 and CDR2: LNHNV, YYDKDF (reference sequence). The CDR3 totals 14 residues. As DNA, the CDR3 is TGTGCCACAAGCAAGGGGGGGAACTCCTACGAGCAGTACTTC. Its translation is CATSKGGNSYEQYF.

This clone was observed a few times. The chain couples TRBV7-9 to TRBJ1-1; the D is unclear. This CDR3 contains 13 residues. V was trimmed by 1 base and J by 4 bases, leaving 7 bases between them. Per the germline V gene, CDR1 is SEHNR and CDR2 is FQNEAQ (reference sequence). The CDR3 reads CASSLERRTEAFF. The DNA for the CDR3 is TGTGCCAGCAGCTTAGAGAGGCGCACTGAAGCTTTCTTT.

The chain links TRBV11-2 to TRBJ2-7, with 8 nucleotides matching TRBD1. After removal of 7 bases from V and 5 bases from J, the junction contained 10 bases not matched to a gene. This CDR3 comprises 14 residues. Germline CDR1 is SGHAT and CDR2 is FQNNGV. The CDR3 DNA reads TGTGCCAGCACCCCGGGGGACAGGTTCGACGAGCAGTACTTC. Its protein is CASTPGDRFDEQYF.

The rearrangement links TRBV9 to TRBJ1-3, with D unclear. V was trimmed by 3 bases and J by 0 bases, leaving 13 bases between them. This CDR3 comprises 16 residues. Germline-derived CDR1 and CDR2 are SGDLS and YYNGEE. CDR3 amino acids: CASSATPTSSGNTIYF. The CDR3 nucleotides are TGTGCCAGCAGCGCCACGCCGACTTCCTCTGGAAACACCATATATTTT.

A single count supports this clone. This chain joins TRBV18 and TRBJ2-7, with D maybe TRBD2 (6 bases). CDR3 length: 14 residues. V was pared by 3 bases and J by 4 bases, with 13 bases between. Looked up from germline, CDR1 is KGHSH and CDR2 is LQKENI. CDR3 nucleotides: TGTGCCAGCTCACCGGGACTGGGGGATTACGAGCAGTACTTC. Translation: CASSPGLGDYEQYF.

The rearrangement links TRBV2 to TRBJ2-1; maybe TRBD2 (7 bases). Germline V CDR1 and CDR2: SNHLY, FYNNEI. CDR3 length: 13 amino acids. Trimming pared 7 bases from V and 9 bases from J, leaving 16 bases between. This CDR3 is CASKRGGHGEQFF. CDR3 nucleotides: TGTGCCAGCAAAAGGGGGGGCCATGGTGAGCAGTTCTTC.

The chain couples TRBV5-1 to TRBJ1-3; D is unresolved. The V and J ends lost 4 bases and 6 bases respectively, with 14 bases between them. This CDR3 comprises 14 residues. Germline V gives CDR1 SGHRS, CDR2 YFSETQ. The chain's CDR3 is CASSGGDVLNTIYF. CDR3 DNA sequence: TGCGCCAGCAGCGGCGGCGATGTCCTAAACACCATATATTTT.

The chain has TRBV27 and TRBJ1-5; 9 bases are a match to TRBD1. This CDR3 is 15 amino acids long. Per germline, CDR1 MNHEY and CDR2 SMNVEV (reference sequence). V was clipped by 8 bases and J by 4 bases; unmatched bases: 9. Written as DNA, the CDR3 is TGTGCCAGCTCCGAAGGGACAGGGTGGAATCAGCCCCAGCATTTT. It is translated as CASSEGTGWNQPQHF.

V gene TRBV5-1 combines with J gene TRBJ2-5; D is uncertain. With 4 bases removed from V and 1 base from J, the gap between germline ends came to 8 bases. Germline values: CDR1 SGHRS, CDR2 YFSETQ. The CDR3 is 13 amino acids. The CDR3 spells CASSNEAQETQYF. DNA of the CDR3: TGCGCCAGCAGCAATGAGGCCCAAGAGACCCAGTACTTC.

This clone showed up just a few times. J is TRBJ2-7 and V is TRBV6-5; TRBD1 might be the D (6 bases). The V gene lost 2 bases and the J gene lost 2 bases, with 13 bases spanning the gap. The CDR3 sequence is 15 residues long. The germline gives CDR1 MNHEY, CDR2 SVGAGI. The CDR3 DNA sequence: TGTGCCAGCAGTTACGGGGAGACAGGCCCCTACGAGCAGTACTTC. Translated, it gives CASSYGETGPYEQYF.

This rearrangement joins TRBV19 to TRBJ1-1, with TRBD1 as a possible D gene (6 bases). Trimming took off 3 bases at V and 4 bases at J, with 12 bases between the two ends. The CDR3 sequence is 14 residues long. Germline CDR1 LNHDA, CDR2 SQIVND (reference sequence). The CDR3 nucleotides read TGTGCCAGTAGTATCAACAGGGTAGGCACTGAAGCTTTCTTT. It encodes CASSINRVGTEAFF. The full variable domain, completed using reference TRBV19 and TRBJ1-1, is DGGITQSPKYLFRKEGQNVTLSCEQNLNHDAMYWYRQDPGQGLRLIYYSQIVNDFQKGDIAEGYSVSREKKESFPLTVTSAQKNPTAFYLCASSINRVGTEAFFGQGTRLTVV.

This chain joins TRBV19 and TRBJ1-1; possible D gene TRBD1, 5 bases. The CDR3 runs to 17 residues. V was pared by 1 base and J by 1 base, with 16 bases between. Germline V gene lookup returns CDR1 LNHDA and CDR2 SQIVND (reference sequence). This CDR3 reads CASSIGGGTGRNTEAFF. CDR3 DNA: TGTGCCAGTAGTATAGGGGGGGGGACGGGTAGGAACACTGAAGCTTTCTTT. Filled out from reference TRBV19 and TRBJ1-1, the complete variable domain reads DGGITQSPKYLFRKEGQNVTLSCEQNLNHDAMYWYRQDPGQGLRLIYYSQIVNDFQKGDIAEGYSVSREKKESFPLTVTSAQKNPTAFYLCASSIGGGTGRNTEAFFGQGTRLTVV.

This clone was seen a handful of times. This rearrangement joins TRBV6-5 to TRBJ2-1; possibly TRBD2 for D (5 bases). The length of the CDR3 is 14 residues. Germline V lookup: CDR1 MNHEY, CDR2 SVGAGI. The ends were cut back, 5 bases at V and 4 bases at J, with 12 bases in the middle. The CDR3 loop is CASSASGDYNEQFF. CDR3 nucleotides: TGTGCCAGCAGTGCCTCCGGGGATTACAATGAGCAGTTCTTC.

The chain has TRBV6-1 and TRBJ1-2, with TRBD1 as a possible D gene (5 bases). CDR3 length: 14 amino acids. With 2 bases removed from V and 3 bases from J, the gap between germline ends came to 10 bases. Germline assignment: CDR1 MNHNS and CDR2 SASEGT. The CDR3 nucleotides read TGTGCCAGCAGTGAATTTGACAGAGACTATGGCTACACCTTC. Protein: CASSEFDRDYGYTF.

This rearrangement joins TRBV5-1 to TRBJ2-7, with TRBD1 identical over 8 bases. Trimming at V came to 4 bases and at J to 7 bases, leaving 13 bases not matched to a gene. Germline V lookup: CDR1 SGHRS, CDR2 YFSETQ. The CDR3 contains 15 residues. CDR3 DNA sequence: TGCGCCAGCAGCAGAAGGACAGGGCCCCTCGGAGAGCAGTACTTC. This encodes CASSRRTGPLGEQYF.